The 18 T cell receptor beta chains below were found in one sample sequenced in a study of cytomegalovirus exposure and HLA in healthy donors. The PCR ran on 60 Vbeta and 13 Jbeta primers. TCRdb's table, derived via immunoSEQ multiplex PCR, lists solely in-frame clones and lacks some. The sample holds around 100,000 clones, 67% seen once. The specimen sequenced was PBMCs. The receptor set was obtained from a man aged 18 to 30 in good health and CMV-seropositive.

The chain links TRBV5-1 to TRBJ2-7; 7 nucleotides match TRBD1. The CDR3 loop spans 15 amino acids. With 0 bases clipped from V and 0 bases from J, the junction kept 3 bases outside the gene matches. Germline lookup yields CDR1 SGHRS and CDR2 YFSETQ. The CDR3, as DNA: TGCGCCAGCAGCTTGGAAGGACAGGCCTCCTACGAGCAGTACGTC. Encoded protein: CASSLEGQASYEQYV.

The rearrangement links TRBV6-5 to TRBJ1-6; D possibly corresponds to TRBD1 (5 bases). Germline V gene sequence: CDR1 MNHEY, CDR2 SVGAGI. The CDR3 has 15 residues. Between the trimmed V and J ends, which lost 2 bases and 13 bases, there was a span of 18 bases. CDR3: CASSYGSRQPRPLHF. In nucleotides, the CDR3 is TGTGCCAGCAGTTACGGGTCGAGACAGCCCAGGCCCCTCCACTTT.

The CDR3: CSARVAREQFF. CDR3 in DNA: TGCAGTGCTAGGGTCGCCCGGGAGCAGTTCTTC. The J gene is TRBJ2-1, the V gene TRBV20-1; D remains ambiguous. The V end lost 3 bases, the J end lost 10 bases, and 10 bases lay between the germline ends. CDR1 is DFQATT, CDR2 SNEGSKA, per germline (reference sequence). The CDR3 has 11 amino acids.

The sample holds one count of this clone. The genes are TRBV7-3 and TRBJ2-1; TRBD2 is a possible D gene (6 bases). The germline CDR1 and CDR2 sequences are SGHTA and FQGTGA. Trimming stripped 0 bases from V and 0 bases from J, with 6 bases between. CDR3 length: 15 amino acids. DNA for the CDR3: TGTGCCAGCAGCTTAACCGGGGGCTCCTACAATGAGCAGTTCTTC. It specifies CASSLTGGSYNEQFF.

The chain carries TRBV2 and TRBJ1-4; D is ambiguous. The CDR3 sequence is 14 residues long. V lost 4 bases and J 9 bases, leaving 15 bases between the germline ends. Germline-derived CDR1 and CDR2 are SNHLY and FYNNEI. The CDR3 DNA is TGTGCCAGCAGTGTCGAGAGGGTGGGTAAAAAACTGTTTTTT. Translated: CASSVERVGKKLFF.

This chain joins TRBV28 and TRBJ1-1, with D tentatively TRBD1 (5 bases). The CDR3 length is 16 residues. CDR1 and CDR2 from the germline V gene are MDHEN and SYDVKM. The V gene lost 10 bases and the J gene lost 1 base, with 22 bases spanning the gap. CDR3: CATLTLGVPTNTEAFF. CDR3 nucleotide sequence: TGTGCCACCCTAACCCTAGGGGTTCCTACGAACACTGAAGCTTTCTTT.

The chain uses TRBV6-1 and TRBJ2-7; D is uncertain. Trimming left V 1 base short and J 5 bases short, with 12 bases between. Germline V gene lookup returns CDR1 MNHNS and CDR2 SASEGT. This CDR3 contains 14 residues. The CDR3 reads CASSEVGRPHEQYV. The CDR3 bases are TGTGCCAGCAGTGAAGTAGGCAGGCCCCACGAGCAGTACGTC.

In its sample, this clone is large. J is TRBJ1-6 and V is TRBV25-1, with D perhaps TRBD1 (5 bases). V lost 7 bases to trimming and J lost 5 bases, with 15 bases between them. Per the germline V gene, CDR1 is MGHDK and CDR2 is SYGVNS. The CDR3 extends over 15 amino acids. CDR3 sequence reads: CASTVSGRDNSPLHF. The CDR3 DNA reads TGTGCCAGCACGGTGTCAGGCAGGGATAATTCACCCCTCCACTTT.

J is TRBJ2-3 and V is TRBV6-1, with 9 bases that match TRBD2. Germline loops: CDR1 MNHNS, CDR2 SASEGT. This CDR3 contains 15 residues. Unmatched junction bases numbered 4, after V lost 5 bases and J lost 1 base. The CDR3 DNA reads TGTGCCAGCAGTTGGTTAGCGGGGGGCACAGATACGCAGTATTTT. Its protein product is CASSWLAGGTDTQYF.

As concerns this clone: A read error may produce the germline difference seen at one junction end. This chain joins TRBV7-9 and TRBJ1-6; unclear D gene. Germline values: CDR1 SEHNR, CDR2 FQNEAQ (reference sequence). The length of the CDR3 is 12 residues. CDR3 sequence: CSSSFNNSPLHF. In nucleotides, the CDR3 is TGTTCCAGCAGCTTCAATAATTCACCCCTCCACTTT.

The chain joins TRBV9 to TRBJ2-1, with 10 bases aligning to TRBD1. V lost 3 bases and J lost 6; bases outside the gene matches: 3. Germline CDR1 SGDLS, CDR2 YYNGEE. This CDR3 comprises 14 residues. The DNA of the CDR3 is TGTGCCAGCAGCGCGCGACAGGGGGCCAATGAGCAGTTCTTC. As protein: CASSARQGANEQFF.

The chain employs TRBV10-1 and TRBJ2-5, with D perhaps matching TRBD2 (7 bases). The CDR3 spans 13 residues. CDR1 and CDR2 (germline): WNHNN, SYGVQD (reference sequence). V lost 3 bases, J lost 9 bases, and 14 bases lay in between. In nucleotides, the CDR3 is TGCGCCAGCAGTGACCCAGGAGGGGGGGCCCAGTACTTC. Translated, it gives CASSDPGGGAQYF.

The rearrangement links TRBV28 to TRBJ2-3; 13 bases are a match to TRBD2. The CDR3 has 17 amino acids. Germline loops: CDR1 MDHEN, CDR2 SYDVKM. The V and J ends lost 4 bases and 3 bases, in that order; junction bases with no gene match: 7. The CDR3 reads CASSYSTTSGGTDTQYF. CDR3 DNA sequence: TGTGCCAGCAGTTATAGTACGACTAGCGGGGGGACAGATACGCAGTATTTT. The full variable domain, in which reference TRBV28 and TRBJ2-3 provide the parts outside the CDR3, is DVKVTQSSRYLVKRTGEKVFLECVQDMDHENMFWYRQDPGLGLRLIYFSYDVKMKEKGDIPEGYSVSREKKERFSLILESASTNQTSMYLCASSYSTTSGGTDTQYFGPGTRLTVL.

The chain is built from TRBV2 and TRBJ1-5, with D uncertain. This CDR3 region has 20 residues. Trimming stripped 1 base from V and 0 bases from J, with 22 bases between. Germline V lookup: CDR1 SNHLY, CDR2 FYNNEI. The CDR3 reads CASSEDPGRKEHDSNQPQHF. Written as DNA, the CDR3 is TGTGCCAGCAGTGAAGACCCGGGGAGGAAGGAACACGATAGCAATCAGCCCCAGCATTTT.

This clone was observed once. This sequence joins TRBV29-1 and TRBJ2-2; 13 bases are shared with TRBD2. The length of the CDR3 is 16 residues. Germline V gene data show CDR1 as SQVTM and CDR2 as ANQGSEA. The J segment lost 3 bases and the V segment lost 7 bases, leaving 8 bases of the junction unmatched. This CDR3 reads CSGTLAGGLYTGELFF. The CDR3 bases are TGCAGCGGTACACTAGCGGGGGGGCTCTACACCGGGGAGCTGTTTTTT.

J is TRBJ2-3 and V is TRBV6-5; 10 bases fit TRBD1. V gave up 2 bases and J gave up 6 bases; unmatched junction bases: 8. Germline CDR1 MNHEY, CDR2 SVGAGI. The CDR3 length is 16 residues. DNA for the CDR3: TGTGCCAGCAGTTACGCAAAGGGACAGGGGCCCGATACGCAGTATTTT. This sequence encodes CASSYAKGQGPDTQYF.

This clone was seen a few times. The rearrangement links TRBV7-9 to TRBJ2-5, with D maybe TRBD2 (5 bases). The V gene lost 5 bases and the J gene lost 5 bases, with 21 bases spanning the gap. The CDR3 runs to 16 residues. The germline V gene encodes CDR1 SEHNR and CDR2 FQNEAQ (reference sequence). In DNA, the CDR3 is TGTGCCAGCAGCCACTCCTATGGCGGGTCGAGGGAGACCCAGTACTTC. Translated, it gives CASSHSYGGSRETQYF.

The chain has TRBV2 and TRBJ2-5, with 9 bases that match TRBD2. Trimming cost V 1 base and J 2 bases; bases outside gene matches: 17. Germline values: CDR1 SNHLY, CDR2 FYNNEI. The CDR3 runs to 20 residues. The CDR3 loop reads CASSEEAGAGGLRIQETQYF. The CDR3 DNA follows: TGTGCCAGCAGTGAAGAGGCGGGTGCGGGGGGGCTGCGGATTCAAGAGACCCAGTACTTC.